The 20 T cell receptor beta chains listed next were all sequenced from one sample in a study of regulatory T cells in long-lasting Graves disease. This sample's time point: newly diagnosed GD, antithyroid drugs for less than 3 months. PBMCs were the source of the RNA used for TCR sequencing. Both iRepertoire HTBI primers and Arm-PCR of CDR3 regions were used to build the TCR beta libraries. One entry per CDR3 protein, called by TCRdb with MiXCR from the multiplex PCR reads. The table has around 480,000 distinct CDR3 sequences, approximately 16% seen once. Another study also made use of these data, one on T cells in Graves' hyperthyroidism and ophthalmopathy.

This specimen consisted of peripheral blood mononuclear cells (PBMCs), obtained at new diagnosis, from a patient treated with antithyroid drugs. Every receptor here comes from a woman aged 35-65 years with Graves disease.

This clonotype was counted many times. The chain joins TRBV2 to TRBJ2-3; no clear D gene. Germline loops: CDR1 SNHLY, CDR2 FYNNEI. This CDR3 has 12 residues. Deletions cut 1 base from V and 6 bases from J, with 5 bases between. The CDR3 spells CASSEGWDTQYF. The CDR3 nucleotides are TGTGCCAGCAGTGAAGGCTGGGATACGCAGTATTTT.

This clonotype has at least ten counts. V is TRBV28 and J is TRBJ1-5; no reliable D call. The germline CDR1 and CDR2 sequences are MDHEN and SYDVKM. This CDR3 spans 13 amino acids. The germline V and J ends were trimmed by 5 bases and 7 bases, with 12 bases remaining between them. The CDR3, as DNA: TGTGCCAGCAGTCCCGGTGTGTCGCAGCCCCAGCATTTT. Translated: CASSPGVSQPQHF.

The chain employs TRBV5-1 and TRBJ2-1; D might be TRBD2 (5 bases). The CDR3 runs to 17 residues. Trimming shortened V by 0 bases and J by 0 bases, and 13 bases separated the two germline ends. Germline assignment: CDR1 SGHRS and CDR2 YFSETQ. The CDR3 nucleotides read TGCGCCAGCAGCTTGGTAGGTAGCGTCGGCTCCTACAATGAGCAGTTCTTC. This sequence encodes CASSLVGSVGSYNEQFF.

The chain combines TRBV3-1 with TRBJ2-4, with D tentatively TRBD2 (6 bases). Per the germline V gene, CDR1 is LGHDT and CDR2 is YNNKEL (reference sequence). CDR3 length: 15 amino acids. Trimming took 4 bases from V and 8 from J, leaving 18 bases between them. The CDR3: CASSRSGSTLDIQYF. The CDR3 DNA is TGTGCCAGCAGCCGAAGCGGGTCCACATTGGACATTCAGTACTTC.

This clonotype showed up many times. The chain carries TRBV7-2 and TRBJ1-5; D is unclear. CDR3 length: 14 amino acids. The V end was cut by 1 base, the J end by 6 bases, with 10 bases between. The germline gives CDR1 SGHTA, CDR2 FQGNSA. DNA of the CDR3: TGTGCCAGCAGCTTAGAGGTGTTTACTCAGCCCCAGCATTTT. Translation: CASSLEVFTQPQHF.

This clonotype occurred many times. The chain uses TRBV6-1 and TRBJ1-2; 9 bases align to TRBD1. This CDR3 region has 15 residues. V trimming: 5 bases; J trimming: 1 base; junction bases outside the gene matches: 5. Germline V CDR1 and CDR2: MNHNS, SASEGT. The CDR3 DNA is TGTGCCAGCAGTCCCGGGACAGGGAATAACTATGGCTACACCTTC. Protein product: CASSPGTGNNYGYTF.

The chain couples TRBV29-1 to TRBJ1-1; D perhaps matches TRBD1 (5 bases). This CDR3 is 13 amino acids long. V lost 7 bases to trimming and J lost 5 bases, with 17 bases between them. Germline CDR1 SQVTM, CDR2 ANQGSEA. For the CDR3, the DNA is TGCAGCGCCGGGACGAGGTTAGGGACTGAAGCTTTCTTT. Protein: CSAGTRLGTEAFF. The whole variable domain, filled in from reference TRBV29-1 and TRBJ1-1, reads SAVISQKPSRDICQRGTSLTIQCQVDSQVTMMFWYRQQPGQSLTLIATANQGSEATYESGFVIDKFPISRPNLTFSTLTVSNMSPEDSSIYLCSAGTRLGTEAFFGQGTRLTVV.

This chain connects TRBV15 to TRBJ1-2; D remains unclear. V was trimmed by 0 bases and J by 8 bases, leaving 10 bases between them. The CDR3 sequence is 13 residues long. The germline V gene has CDR1 LNHNV and CDR2 YYDKDF (reference sequence). The CDR3 loop reads CATSRDQSGGYTF. In DNA, the CDR3 is TGTGCCACCAGCAGAGATCAATCGGGGGGCTACACCTTC.

Many counts were recorded for this clonotype. The genes are TRBV11-2 and TRBJ1-2; TRBD1 matches at 7 bases. This CDR3 region has 13 residues. Germline V gene sequence: CDR1 SGHAT, CDR2 FQNNGV. The trim removed 5 bases at V and 4 bases at J, leaving 4 bases unmatched. The CDR3 loop is CASSPQGGYGYTF. As DNA, the CDR3 is TGTGCCAGCAGCCCCCAGGGGGGCTATGGCTACACCTTC.

The chain uses TRBV20-1 and TRBJ1-1; 9 bases fit TRBD1. Trimming removed 7 bases from V and 7 bases from J; junction bases left unmatched: 7. The germline V gene has CDR1 DFQATT and CDR2 SNEGSKA (reference sequence). The CDR3 has 12 amino acids. The CDR3 nucleotides read TGCAGTGTTAGTGACAGGGGGGATGAAGCTTTCTTT. This gives the protein CSVSDRGDEAFF.

This clonotype came up once. In DNA, the CDR3 is TGTGCCAGCAGCCAGGGACTAGCCCTTGGTACGCAGTATTTT. Its translation: CASSQGLALGTQYF. This rearrangement joins TRBV14 to TRBJ2-3, with TRBD2 matching 9 bases. V gave up 3 bases and J gave up 8 bases; unmatched junction bases: 6. There are 14 residues in the CDR3. Germline V CDR1 and CDR2: SGHDN, FVKESK.

This clonotype showed up many times. The chain employs TRBV3-1 and TRBJ2-2; D is unclear. Germline assignment: CDR1 LGHDT and CDR2 YNNKEL (reference sequence). Between the trimmed V and J ends, which lost 1 base and 7 bases, there was a span of 7 bases. The CDR3 consists of 13 residues. The CDR3 spells CASSQVEGGELFF. The CDR3 nucleotides read TGTGCCAGCAGCCAAGTCGAAGGCGGGGAGCTGTTTTTT.

The V call is TRBV3-1, the J call TRBJ2-1; maybe TRBD1 (6 bases). Per the germline V gene, CDR1 is LGHDT and CDR2 is YNNKEL (reference sequence). The CDR3 is made up of 14 amino acids. Trimming stripped 7 bases from V and 4 bases from J, with 14 bases between. The CDR3 sequence is CASNPGHLYNEQFF. The DNA for the CDR3 is TGTGCCAGCAACCCGGGACACCTGTACAATGAGCAGTTCTTC.

In regard to this clonotype: A much larger clone lies a single base off, so this may be a read error. V is TRBV7-8 and J is TRBJ2-3, with TRBD1 identical over 8 bases. Looked up from germline, CDR1 is SGHVS and CDR2 is FQNEAQ. The CDR3 consists of 16 residues. In DNA, the CDR3 is TGTGCCAGCGGCTTAGCGGTCTCAGGGGGCGCAGATACGCAGTATTTT. This sequence encodes CASGLAVSGGADTQYF. Full variable domain (remainder filled in from reference TRBV7-8 and TRBJ2-3): GAGVSQSPRYKVAKRGQDVALRCDPISGHVSLFWYQQALGQGPEFLTYFQNEAQLDKSGLPSDRFFAERPEGSVSTLKIQRTQQEDSAVYLCASGLAVSGGADTQYFGPGTRLTVL.

This clonotype was observed at least ten times. The rearrangement links TRBV2 to TRBJ1-3; D uncertain. CDR1 and CDR2 (germline): SNHLY, FYNNEI. V lost 5 bases and J 2 bases, leaving 13 bases between the germline ends. The CDR3 consists of 15 residues. CDR3 region: CASSSSGVTGNTIYF. The CDR3 DNA sequence: TGTGCCAGCAGTTCCAGCGGGGTCACTGGAAACACCATATATTTT.

This clonotype was seen at least ten times. The gene calls are TRBV12-3 or TRBV12-4 and TRBJ1-1, with 10 bases fitting TRBD1. V was clipped by 4 bases and J by 10 bases; unmatched bases: 3. The CDR3 is 12 amino acids. CDR3 loop: CASSSGQGGAFF. As DNA, the CDR3 is TGTGCCAGCAGTTCCGGACAGGGGGGAGCTTTCTTT.

This clonotype has at least ten counts. This rearrangement joins TRBV28 to TRBJ2-7, with 7 nucleotides matching TRBD1. Germline assignment: CDR1 MDHEN and CDR2 SYDVKM. The CDR3 extends over 14 amino acids. Trimming cost V 4 bases and J 2 bases; bases outside gene matches: 5. CDR3 DNA: TGTGCCAGCAGTTATGGGACAGCAACCTACGAGCAGTACTTC. Amino acid sequence: CASSYGTATYEQYF.

There are many counts of this clonotype. The genes are TRBV3-1 and TRBJ1-5, with D uncertain. The V and J ends lost 1 base and 4 bases respectively, with 2 bases between them. Germline loops: CDR1 LGHDT, CDR2 YNNKEL (reference sequence). This CDR3 comprises 12 residues. This CDR3 is CASSQGNQPQHF. The CDR3 nucleotides are TGTGCCAGCAGCCAAGGGAATCAGCCCCAGCATTTT.

The chain couples TRBV7-9 to TRBJ2-5, with 7 bases matching TRBD1. Germline V gene data show CDR1 as SEHNR and CDR2 as FQNEAQ (reference sequence). Trimming took 5 bases from V and 4 from J; bases not matched to a gene: 7. The CDR3 spans 14 residues. DNA for the CDR3: TGTGCCAGCAGCGTATCCGGGACAGCAGAGACCCAGTACTTC. Residues: CASSVSGTAETQYF. Based on the CDR3 plus reference TRBV7-9 and TRBJ2-5, the full variable domain is DTGVSQNPRHKITKRGQNVTFRCDPISEHNRLYWYRQTLGQGPEFLTYFQNEAQLEKSRLLSDRFSAERPKGSFSTLEIQRTEQGDSAMYLCASSVSGTAETQYFGPGTRLLVL.

This clonotype showed up just a few times. The gene calls are TRBV3-1 and TRBJ1-2, with D perhaps TRBD1 (6 bases). The CDR3 totals 13 residues. The V and J ends lost 1 base and 6 bases respectively, with 9 bases between them. Germline CDR1 and CDR2: LGHDT and YNNKEL (reference sequence). CDR3 sequence (DNA): TGTGCCAGCAGCCAAGGGGGGCCGCATGGCTACACCTTC. This sequence encodes CASSQGGPHGYTF.